The clone carrying this T cell receptor (beta chain) appeared once. The antigen is not known. Other DNA sequences within the sample encode an identical CDR3. Each subset's genomic DNA was split evenly across several immunoSEQ plates. The repertoire was sequenced with immunoSEQ multiplex PCR; TCRdb's copy has only in-frame clones and lacks some. The sample holds about 2.4 million clones; around nine tenths are singletons and the top ten take over 0.12%. The data originate from a study of shared clonotypes between healthy human individuals. General observations from the study: Naive subsets tended to show greater estimated richness than memory subsets. A handful of donors showed sharing of about 4.6% of naive CD4 clonotypes.

CDR1 is LNHDA, CDR2 SQIVND, per germline (reference sequence). The CDR3 has 14 residues. V lost 3 bases, J lost 4 bases, and 10 bases lay in between. V and J are TRBV19 and TRBJ1-5; D is uncertain. This receptor was identified in a man between 18 and 29 years old in good health. What was sequenced was naive CD4+ T cells sorted from blood. Subset reported: CD45RA+ positively selected. The chain's CDR3 is CASSILGGNQPQHF. Written as DNA, the CDR3 is TGTGCCAGTAGTATTTTGGGAGGAAATCAGCCCCAGCATTTT. The full variable domain, completed using reference TRBV19 and TRBJ1-5, is DGGITQSPKYLFRKEGQNVTLSCEQNLNHDAMYWYRQDPGQGLRLIYYSQIVNDFQKGDIAEGYSVSREKKESFPLTVTSAQKNPTAFYLCASSILGGNQPQHFGDGTRLSIL.